This entry lists 10 T cell receptor beta chains sequenced from one sample in a study of T cells in localized non-small cell lung cancer (dated by TCRdb to 2018 to 2020). The library was prepared using the immunoSEQ multiplex PCR assay. In its TCRdb copy, this immuneACCESS table keeps in-frame sequences only and misses some clones. Where compared with another copy, unresolved V genes explain less than half of these, and the others have no known cause. This sample lists about 1,900 clones; over 20% were detected once. About a sixth of the sample rests with the top ten. The input for sequencing was lung tumor tissue, taken before any cancer treatment. These receptors all come from a male donor aged 60 or over with stage II lung adenocarcinoma.

By frequency in the sample, this clone is medium-sized (0.01 to 0.1%). The gene calls are TRBV11-3 and TRBJ2-2; TRBD1 agrees at 7 bases. The V segment lost 5 bases and the J segment 0 bases; nucleotides outside the gene matches: 6. This CDR3 is built from 16 residues. Germline V CDR1 and CDR2: SGHNT, YENEEA. DNA for the CDR3: TGTGCCAGCAGCAGGGGACAGACCTCGAACACCGGGGAGCTGTTTTTT. Translated: CASSRGQTSNTGELFF. The entire variable domain, with the rest obtained from reference TRBV11-3 and TRBJ2-2, is as follows: EAGVVQSPRYKIIEKKQPVAFWCNPISGHNTLYWYLQNLGQGPELLIRYENEEAVDDSQLPKDRFSAERLKGVDSTLKIQPAELGDSAVYLCASSRGQTSNTGELFFGEGSRLTVL.

This clone showed up just a few times. The rearrangement uses TRBV6-8 and TRBJ1-2; D is uncertain. Germline CDR1 reads MNHGY; CDR2 reads SAAAGT. CDR3 length: 17 amino acids. V gave up 0 bases and J gave up 1 base, with 15 bases separating them. The CDR3 nucleotides read TGTGCCAGCAGTTACTCGACGTCGGGGAAGGATAACTATGGCTACACCTTC. This translates into CASSYSTSGKDNYGYTF.

The CDR3 DNA follows: TGTGCCAGCAGGTCGGGGGGGGCCTACTATGGCTACACCTTC. Translating gives CASRSGGAYYGYTF. The chain combines TRBV6-8 with TRBJ1-2; maybe TRBD1 (6 bases). The CDR3 is made up of 14 amino acids. The germline V and J ends were trimmed by 6 bases and 3 bases, with 14 bases remaining between them. The germline gives CDR1 MNHGY, CDR2 SAAAGT.

This clone was detected only a few times. The chain couples TRBV7-5 to TRBJ2-7; the table's TRBD1 call for D was not verified on the DNA. TRBV7-5 is assigned pseudogene status. The CDR3 is 14 amino acids. This CDR3 is CASSPQGSRAEQYF. The CDR3, as DNA: TGTGCCAGCAGCCCCCAGGGGAGCAGGGCCGAGCAGTACTTC.

The chain recombines TRBV29-1 with TRBJ1-3; TRBD1 aligns across 8 bases. Germline V gives CDR1 SQVTM, CDR2 ANQGSEA. Trimming at V came to 7 bases and at J to 0 bases, leaving 8 bases not matched to a gene. CDR3 length: 15 amino acids. The CDR3 DNA reads as TGCAGCGCTAGGACAGGGCAGAGCTCTGGAAACACCATATATTTT. Protein sequence: CSARTGQSSGNTIYF.

This chain joins TRBV6-8 and TRBJ2-3, with D perhaps assigned TRBD1 or TRBD2 (5 bases each). Germline V CDR1 and CDR2: MNHGY, SAAAGT. V gave up 7 bases and J gave up 4 bases, with 15 bases separating them. The CDR3 is 14 amino acids. The DNA of the CDR3 is TGTGCCAGCACCCGGGGCCTAGAGGCAGATACGCAGTATTTT. Protein sequence: CASTRGLEADTQYF.

The chain recombines TRBV6-8 with TRBJ2-2, with 10 nucleotides matching TRBD2. J was trimmed by 4 bases and V by 5 bases; bases with no gene match: 7. The CDR3 spans 16 residues. Germline V lookup: CDR1 MNHGY, CDR2 SAAAGT. Here the CDR3 reads CASSLTSGSGTGELFF. The CDR3 coding sequence is TGTGCCAGCAGTCTGACTAGCGGGTCGGGCACCGGGGAGCTGTTTTTT.

This clone was observed a few times. CDR3 coding DNA: TGTGCCATCAGTGAGCTCTCCGGAGGGGAGCAGTACTTC. Translating it yields CAISELSGGEQYF. V gene TRBV10-3 combines with J gene TRBJ2-7; D possibly corresponds to TRBD2 (6 bases). Trimming left V 2 bases short and J 7 bases short, with 12 bases between. Germline CDR1 ENHRY, CDR2 SYGVKD. The CDR3 has 13 amino acids.

The chain combines TRBV11-3 with TRBJ1-5; 10 bases line up with TRBD1. Trimming removed 5 bases from V and 9 bases from J; junction bases left unmatched: 10. The germline V gene encodes CDR1 SGHNT and CDR2 YENEEA. This CDR3 is built from 15 residues. The chain's CDR3 is CASSPTGQGGTPQHF. CDR3 DNA: TGTGCCAGCAGCCCCACCGGACAGGGGGGTACGCCCCAGCATTTT.

The chain has TRBV30 and TRBJ2-2, with D unresolved. The CDR3 sequence is 13 residues long. CDR1 is GTSNPN, CDR2 SVGIG, per germline (reference sequence). V lost 2 bases to trimming and J lost 4 bases, with 8 bases between them. CDR3 coding DNA: TGTGCCTGGAGTACAGCGTCCACCGGGGAGCTGTTTTTT. Its protein product is CAWSTASTGELFF.